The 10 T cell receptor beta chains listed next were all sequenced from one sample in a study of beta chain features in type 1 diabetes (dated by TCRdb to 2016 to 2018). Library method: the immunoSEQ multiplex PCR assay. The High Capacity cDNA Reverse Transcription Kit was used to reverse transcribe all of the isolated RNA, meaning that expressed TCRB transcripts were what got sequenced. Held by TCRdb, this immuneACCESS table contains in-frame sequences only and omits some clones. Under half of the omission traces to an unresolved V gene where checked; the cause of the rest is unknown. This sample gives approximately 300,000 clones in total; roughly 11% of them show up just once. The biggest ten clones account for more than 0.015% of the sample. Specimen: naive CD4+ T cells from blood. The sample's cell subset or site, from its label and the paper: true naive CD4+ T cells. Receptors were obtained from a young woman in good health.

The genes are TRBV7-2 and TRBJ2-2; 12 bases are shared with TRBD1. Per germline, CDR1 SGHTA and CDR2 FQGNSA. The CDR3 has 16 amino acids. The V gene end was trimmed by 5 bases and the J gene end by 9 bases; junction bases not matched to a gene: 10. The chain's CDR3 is CASSLMGTGGARELFF. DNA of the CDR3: TGTGCCAGCAGCCTTATGGGGACAGGGGGCGCGAGGGAGCTGTTTTTT.

CDR3 nucleotide sequence: TGTGCCAGCAGCTTGTTTGGGCGGAGGGAGACCCAGTACTTC. Protein product: CASSLFGRRETQYF. The chain is built from TRBV7-2 and TRBJ2-5, with D possibly being TRBD2 (5 bases). Trimming stripped 3 bases from V and 5 bases from J, with 13 bases between. Germline V gene sequence: CDR1 SGHTA, CDR2 FQGNSA. The CDR3 has 14 residues.

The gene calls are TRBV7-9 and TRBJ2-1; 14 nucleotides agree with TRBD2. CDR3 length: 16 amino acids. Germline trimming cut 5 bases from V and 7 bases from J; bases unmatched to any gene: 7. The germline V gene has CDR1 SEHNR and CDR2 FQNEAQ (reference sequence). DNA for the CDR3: TGTGCCAGCAGCCGGGGACTAGCGGGAGCTGGGAATGAGCAGTTCTTC. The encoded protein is CASSRGLAGAGNEQFF.

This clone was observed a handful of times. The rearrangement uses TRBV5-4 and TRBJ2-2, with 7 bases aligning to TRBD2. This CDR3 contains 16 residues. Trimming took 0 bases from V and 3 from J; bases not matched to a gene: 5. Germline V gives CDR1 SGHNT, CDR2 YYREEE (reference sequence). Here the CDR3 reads CASSLEGGPDTGELFF. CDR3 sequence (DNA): TGTGCCAGCAGCTTGGAGGGAGGGCCAGACACCGGGGAGCTGTTTTTT. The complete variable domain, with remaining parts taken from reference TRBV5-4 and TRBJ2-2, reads ETGVTQSPTHLIKTRGQQVTLRCSSQSGHNTVSWYQQALGQGPQFIFQYYREEENGRGNFPPRFSGLQFPNYSSELNVNALELDDSALYLCASSLEGGPDTGELFFGEGSRLTVL.

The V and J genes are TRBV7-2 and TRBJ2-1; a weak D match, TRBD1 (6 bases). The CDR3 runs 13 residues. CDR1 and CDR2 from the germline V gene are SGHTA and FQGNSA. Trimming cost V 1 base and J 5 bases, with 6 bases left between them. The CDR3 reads CASSLGQDNEQFF. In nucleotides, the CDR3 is TGTGCCAGCAGCTTAGGACAGGACAATGAGCAGTTCTTC.

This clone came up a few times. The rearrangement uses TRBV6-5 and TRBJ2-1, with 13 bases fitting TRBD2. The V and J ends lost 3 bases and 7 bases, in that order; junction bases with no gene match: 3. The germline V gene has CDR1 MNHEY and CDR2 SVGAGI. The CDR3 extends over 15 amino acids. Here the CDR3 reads CASSYRLAGGNEQFF. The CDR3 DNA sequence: TGTGCCAGCAGTTATCGACTAGCGGGAGGAAATGAGCAGTTCTTC.

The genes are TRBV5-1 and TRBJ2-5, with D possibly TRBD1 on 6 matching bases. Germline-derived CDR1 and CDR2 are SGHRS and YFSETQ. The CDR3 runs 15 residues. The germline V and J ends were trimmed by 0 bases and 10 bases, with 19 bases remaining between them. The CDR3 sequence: CASSLVSGVFEVQYF. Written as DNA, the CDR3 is TGCGCCAGCAGCTTGGTTTCAGGGGTCTTTGAGGTCCAGTACTTC.

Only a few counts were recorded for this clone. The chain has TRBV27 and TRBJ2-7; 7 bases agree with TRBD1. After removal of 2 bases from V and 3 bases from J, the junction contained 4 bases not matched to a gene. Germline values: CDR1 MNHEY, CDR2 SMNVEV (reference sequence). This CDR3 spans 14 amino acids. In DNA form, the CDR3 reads TGTGCCAGCAGTTTAGGGACAGCCCTCTACGAGCAGTACTTC. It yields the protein CASSLGTALYEQYF.

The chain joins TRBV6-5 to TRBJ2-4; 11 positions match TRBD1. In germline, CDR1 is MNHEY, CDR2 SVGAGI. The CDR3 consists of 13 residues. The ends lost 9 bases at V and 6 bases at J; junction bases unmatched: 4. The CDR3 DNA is TGTGCCAGTGGACAGGGGGCTCGAAACATTCAGTACTTC. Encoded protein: CASGQGARNIQYF.

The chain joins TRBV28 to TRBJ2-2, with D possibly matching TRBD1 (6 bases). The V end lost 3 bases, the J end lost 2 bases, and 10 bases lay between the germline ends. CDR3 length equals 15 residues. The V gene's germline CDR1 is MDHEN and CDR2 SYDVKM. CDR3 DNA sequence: TGTGCCAGCAGTTTCCAGGACAGTAACACCGGGGAGCTGTTTTTT. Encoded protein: CASSFQDSNTGELFF.